This is a list of T cell receptor beta chains from one sample in a study of T cells in Graves' hyperthyroidism and ophthalmopathy. Each CDR3 protein is one row after TCRdb ran MiXCR on the multiplex PCR reads. The sample shows around 540,000 distinct CDR3 sequences, about half of them seen only once. Sequencing input: peripheral blood or thyroid tissue (not recorded which). Every receptor here comes from a woman aged 18-29 years with Graves' hyperthyroidism. Each CDR3 is given with its conserved first and last residue. The order of the fields is clone size, J gene, D gene, V gene, CDR3 DNA, CDR3 protein. The D gene is left open where the match is weak. Clone size is given for some rows only: seen once, a few or many times, or a class if the clone is expanded.

abundance: -; j_gene: TRBJ1-2; d_gene: -; v_gene: TRBV20-1; CDR3nt: TGCAGTGCTAGACATTATGGGGATGGGTATGGCTACACCTTC; CDR3aa: CSARHYGDGYGYTF
abundance: many; j_gene: TRBJ1-1; d_gene: TRBD1; v_gene: TRBV29-1; CDR3nt: TGCAGCGTTGCGCAGGGGGCTATCACTGAAGCTTTCTTT; CDR3aa: CSVAQGAITEAFF
abundance: -; j_gene: TRBJ2-7; d_gene: TRBD1; v_gene: TRBV7-8; CDR3nt: TGTGCCAGCAGCTTTGCACCAGGGACAGGGGGAGTGGAGCAGTACTTC; CDR3aa: CASSFAPGTGGVEQYF
abundance: many; j_gene: TRBJ1-2; d_gene: TRBD1; v_gene: TRBV7-9; CDR3nt: TGTGCCAGCAGCCAGACAGGGGGCGTTGGCTATGGCTACACCTTC; CDR3aa: CASSQTGGVGYGYTF
abundance: -; j_gene: TRBJ1-1; d_gene: -; v_gene: TRBV4-1; CDR3nt: TGCGCCAGCAGCCCCCTTTATCGGAAGGGCGGGAGGAACACTGAAGCTTTCTTT; CDR3aa: CASSPLYRKGGRNTEAFF
abundance: few; j_gene: TRBJ1-5; d_gene: TRBD1; v_gene: TRBV4-3; CDR3nt: TGCGCCAGCAGCCAGGGACAGGGGCCTTTGCAGCCCCAGCATTTT; CDR3aa: CASSQGQGPLQPQHF
abundance: -; j_gene: TRBJ1-1; d_gene: -; v_gene: TRBV7-9; CDR3nt: TGTGCCAGCAGCCATCCGGGACGGGGTAACACTGAAGCTTTCTTT; CDR3aa: CASSHPGRGNTEAFF
abundance: -; j_gene: TRBJ1-5; d_gene: -; v_gene: TRBV20-1; CDR3nt: TGCAGTGCTAGTGAGGACGGAGGGTCCAATCAGCCCCAGCGTTTT; CDR3aa: CSASEDGGSNQPQRF
abundance: few; j_gene: TRBJ2-5; d_gene: TRBD1; v_gene: TRBV20-1; CDR3nt: TGCAGTGCTAGAGATGGGGGACAGTTTCAAGAGACCCAGTACTTC; CDR3aa: CSARDGGQFQETQYF
abundance: -; j_gene: TRBJ1-5; d_gene: TRBD1; v_gene: TRBV19; CDR3nt: TGTGCCAGTAGGTTGAGGGGGCGCAGCAATCAGCCCCAGCATTTT; CDR3aa: CASRLRGRSNQPQHF
abundance: -; j_gene: TRBJ1-2; d_gene: TRBD1; v_gene: TRBV10-3; CDR3nt: TGTGCCATCAGTGACGGGCTTCCGGGACAGAGTAACTATGGCTACACCTTC; CDR3aa: CAISDGLPGQSNYGYTF
abundance: -; j_gene: TRBJ2-7; d_gene: TRBD2; v_gene: TRBV7-2; CDR3nt: TGTGCCAGCAGCCAAGGGATGGCGGGAGGTTTCGGCTACTACGAGCAGTACTTC; CDR3aa: CASSQGMAGGFGYYEQYF
abundance: few; j_gene: TRBJ1-5; d_gene: TRBD1; v_gene: TRBV7-9; CDR3nt: TGTGCCAGCACCCAGGGGGACAACAATCAGCCCCAGCATTTT; CDR3aa: CASTQGDNNQPQHF
abundance: few; j_gene: TRBJ1-5; d_gene: -; v_gene: TRBV2; CDR3nt: TGTGCCAGCAGACAATATAGCAATCAGCCCCAGCATTTT; CDR3aa: CASRQYSNQPQHF
abundance: many; j_gene: TRBJ2-7; d_gene: -; v_gene: TRBV10-3; CDR3nt: TGTGCCATCAGTGAGACCCAGGCCCAACCCGCCTACGAGCAGTACTTC; CDR3aa: CAISETQAQPAYEQYF
abundance: -; j_gene: TRBJ2-5; d_gene: -; v_gene: TRBV4-3; CDR3nt: TGCGCCAGCAGCCAGGAAGGGAGGACCCAGTACTTC; CDR3aa: CASSQEGRTQYF
abundance: many; j_gene: TRBJ1-2; d_gene: -; v_gene: TRBV7-9; CDR3nt: TGTGCCAGCAGCTCCCTCCCGAATGGCTACACCTTC; CDR3aa: CASSSLPNGYTF
abundance: few; j_gene: TRBJ1-5; d_gene: -; v_gene: TRBV29-1; CDR3nt: TGCAGCGTCCGATACTCGGTAAATCAGCCCCAGCATTTT; CDR3aa: CSVRYSVNQPQHF
abundance: -; j_gene: TRBJ1-4; d_gene: TRBD1; v_gene: TRBV7-9; CDR3nt: TGTGCCAGCAGCTCTTCGGACAGGGATAATGAAAAACTGTTTTTT; CDR3aa: CASSSSDRDNEKLFF
abundance: many; j_gene: TRBJ2-5; d_gene: TRBD2; v_gene: TRBV29-1; CDR3nt: TGCAGTGTATGGGGGACTAGCGGGAGTGAGACCCAGTACTTC; CDR3aa: CSVWGTSGSETQYF
abundance: -; j_gene: TRBJ2-7; d_gene: -; v_gene: TRBV2; CDR3nt: TGTGCCAGCAGTGCTAGAGATCACACGGATACCTACGAGCAGTACTTC; CDR3aa: CASSARDHTDTYEQYF
abundance: -; j_gene: TRBJ1-3; d_gene: -; v_gene: TRBV19; CDR3nt: TGTGCCAGCCCTCCAGACTCTGGAAACACCATATATTTT; CDR3aa: CASPPDSGNTIYF
abundance: -; j_gene: TRBJ1-1; d_gene: -; v_gene: TRBV7-9; CDR3nt: TGTGCCAGCAGCCCCTCAAGCGGCAACACTGAAGCTTTCTTT; CDR3aa: CASSPSSGNTEAFF
abundance: -; j_gene: TRBJ2-7; d_gene: -; v_gene: TRBV20-1; CDR3nt: TGCAGTGCTAGAGGGGGATTCCGGTCCTACGAGCAGTACTTC; CDR3aa: CSARGGFRSYEQYF
abundance: -; j_gene: TRBJ1-2; d_gene: TRBD1; v_gene: TRBV20-1; CDR3nt: TGCAGTGCTAGGGGGACAGGTCGTCGCCCAGACGGAGACTATGGCTACACCTTC; CDR3aa: CSARGTGRRPDGDYGYTF
abundance: -; j_gene: TRBJ1-6; d_gene: -; v_gene: TRBV25-1; CDR3nt: TGTGCCAGCGAGAGACAGTATCAAGGGTCACCCCTCCACTTT; CDR3aa: CASERQYQGSPLHF
abundance: -; j_gene: TRBJ1-1; d_gene: -; v_gene: TRBV12-3/TRBV12-4; CDR3nt: TGTGCCAGCAGTCCCCTGGCTGTGGTATCTGTTACTGAAGCTTTCTTT; CDR3aa: CASSPLAVVSVTEAFF
abundance: few; j_gene: TRBJ1-1; d_gene: TRBD1; v_gene: TRBV6-1; CDR3nt: TGTGCCAGCAGTGGAAGGGACAGTAAGAACACTGAAGCTTTCTTT; CDR3aa: CASSGRDSKNTEAFF
abundance: few; j_gene: TRBJ2-3; d_gene: -; v_gene: TRBV7-8; CDR3nt: TGTGCCAGCAGCGCTCCTAGTGTCGATACGCAGTATTTT; CDR3aa: CASSAPSVDTQYF
abundance: once; j_gene: TRBJ2-2; d_gene: -; v_gene: TRBV6-8; CDR3nt: TGTGCCAGCAGTTACGAGTTGGAAACCGGGGAGCTGTTTTTT; CDR3aa: CASSYELETGELFF
abundance: few; j_gene: TRBJ1-1; d_gene: -; v_gene: TRBV19; CDR3nt: TGTGCCAGTAGTATAACCCTAAGGGGAGGTCGGGAAGCTTTCTTT; CDR3aa: CASSITLRGGREAFF
abundance: few; j_gene: TRBJ1-2; d_gene: -; v_gene: TRBV2; CDR3nt: TGTGCCAGCAGGACGACAGGAACTAATGGCTACACCTTC; CDR3aa: CASRTTGTNGYTF
abundance: -; j_gene: TRBJ1-4; d_gene: -; v_gene: TRBV9; CDR3nt: TGTGCCAGCAGCGTAGCAGGGCAGGATAATGAAAAACTGTTTTTT; CDR3aa: CASSVAGQDNEKLFF
abundance: -; j_gene: TRBJ2-3; d_gene: TRBD2; v_gene: TRBV7-2; CDR3nt: TGTGCCAGCAGCCCAGACGTGGCAGCGGGAGGCACAGATACGCAGTATTTT; CDR3aa: CASSPDVAAGGTDTQYF
abundance: -; j_gene: TRBJ1-5; d_gene: TRBD1; v_gene: TRBV19; CDR3nt: TGTGCCAGTAGTATGCGGACAGGGGTCAGCAATCAGCCCCAGCATTTT; CDR3aa: CASSMRTGVSNQPQHF
abundance: -; j_gene: TRBJ1-1; d_gene: -; v_gene: TRBV20-1; CDR3nt: TGCAGTGCTAGGTACGGGGGCACCACTGAAGCTTTCTTT; CDR3aa: CSARYGGTTEAFF
abundance: -; j_gene: TRBJ1-5; d_gene: -; v_gene: TRBV11-2; CDR3nt: TGTGCCAGCAGCCGCTCGGGCAATCAGTCCCAGCATTTT; CDR3aa: CASSRSGNQSQHF
abundance: -; j_gene: TRBJ1-2; d_gene: -; v_gene: TRBV19; CDR3nt: TGTGCCAGTAGTACGTCCGTCCAGACCTATCCCTCTCCGTCCGGCTACACCTTC; CDR3aa: CASSTSVQTYPSPSGYTF
abundance: many; j_gene: TRBJ2-5; d_gene: -; v_gene: TRBV2; CDR3nt: TGTGCCAGCAGTGCGGGACCAGAAGAGACCCAGTACTTC; CDR3aa: CASSAGPEETQYF
abundance: -; j_gene: TRBJ2-7; d_gene: TRBD2; v_gene: TRBV19; CDR3nt: TGTGCCAGTGATTCCCAGGGGACTAGCGGGAGAGGCGAGCAGTACTTC; CDR3aa: CASDSQGTSGRGEQYF
abundance: many; j_gene: TRBJ2-7; d_gene: -; v_gene: TRBV7-9; CDR3nt: TGTGCCAGCAGCCAATGGGCGGGCTACGAGCAGTACTTC; CDR3aa: CASSQWAGYEQYF
abundance: -; j_gene: TRBJ1-2; d_gene: -; v_gene: TRBV5-4; CDR3nt: TGTGCCAGCAGCTTGGATGTTCAGGGATCTGGCTACACCTTC; CDR3aa: CASSLDVQGSGYTF
abundance: -; j_gene: TRBJ1-1; d_gene: TRBD1; v_gene: TRBV29-1; CDR3nt: TGCAGCGTTGTCCCAGGGGGAAACACTGAAGCTTTCTTT; CDR3aa: CSVVPGGNTEAFF
abundance: -; j_gene: TRBJ1-3; d_gene: -; v_gene: TRBV25-1; CDR3nt: TGTGCCAGCAGCGTAAACCCGACAGGAAACTCTGGAAACACCATATATTTT; CDR3aa: CASSVNPTGNSGNTIYF
abundance: -; j_gene: TRBJ2-7; d_gene: -; v_gene: TRBV6-5; CDR3nt: TGTGCCAGCGGGCGGGGGCTTCTCTCCTACGAGCAGTACTTC; CDR3aa: CASGRGLLSYEQYF
abundance: -; j_gene: TRBJ2-5; d_gene: TRBD1; v_gene: TRBV5-8; CDR3nt: TGCGCCAGCAGCCTTGGGACAGGGGCCCAGTACTTC; CDR3aa: CASSLGTGAQYF
abundance: many; j_gene: TRBJ1-3; d_gene: -; v_gene: TRBV10-3; CDR3nt: TGTGCCATCAGTGAAACAACTTTCTCTGGAAACACCATATATTTT; CDR3aa: CAISETTFSGNTIYF
abundance: -; j_gene: TRBJ1-2; d_gene: TRBD1; v_gene: TRBV29-1; CDR3nt: TGCAGCGTTGTAATACAGGGGGCGGGCCGTGGCTACACCTTC; CDR3aa: CSVVIQGAGRGYTF
abundance: -; j_gene: TRBJ2-7; d_gene: TRBD1; v_gene: TRBV25-1; CDR3nt: TGTGCCTGGAGTGTACAGGGGCGCGAGCAGTACTTC; CDR3aa: CAWSVQGREQYF
abundance: few; j_gene: TRBJ1-6; d_gene: -; v_gene: TRBV2; CDR3nt: TGTGCCAGCAGCCTAGGACAGTCGGATTCACCCCTCCACTTT; CDR3aa: CASSLGQSDSPLHF
abundance: few; j_gene: TRBJ1-1; d_gene: -; v_gene: TRBV20-1; CDR3nt: TGCAGTGCTAGAAATCCCGAAAACACTGAAGCTTTCTTT; CDR3aa: CSARNPENTEAFF